This TCR beta chain was sequenced during a study of CD8 T cells in Susac syndrome (dated by TCRdb to 2018 to 2020). Turning to the overall study: Of the Susac syndrome patients who were sequenced, roughly 8 were in clinical remission while six had clinically active disease. The clonality of the CD8+ T cell repertoire was compared across approximately 12 healthy donors, around 14 Susac syndrome patients and fewer than 16 multiple sclerosis patients. Whether CD8+ T cell activation and differentiation in Susac syndrome was antigen driven was tested using repertoire sequencing. At the time of blood withdrawal, Susac syndrome patients were either therapy-naive, taking corticosteroids (with some also receiving IVIg), or on IVIg alone. Summary of the overall study and its limitations: Over 15 and five Susac-specific public clones were found in the total CD8+ and CD8+ TEMRA repertoires, respectively. Susac syndrome CD8+ repertoires showed clonal expansion, highest in CD8+ TEMRA cells and greater in clinically active than remitting patients. The number of individuals in the TCR sequencing and HLA analysis was recognized as being relatively small.

High-throughput TCR beta sequencing profiled peripheral blood CD8+ and CD4+ T cells from healthy donors, Susac syndrome patients and multiple sclerosis patients. The Susac syndrome patients fulfilled recently defined diagnostic criteria for definite or probable disease. CD8+ TEMRA cells were enriched by FACS, while bulk CD8+ and CD4+ T cells were purified by magnetic negative isolation. Blood was collected in EDTA tubes and processed within 24 hours, with PBMCs isolated through density gradient centrifugation. PBMCs intended for TCR sequencing were frozen in liquid nitrogen and were later thawed in a 37 degrees C water bath. A purity of at least 90% was achieved for sorted or isolated CD4+, CD8+ and CD8+ TEMRA cells. The V and J ends are trimmed by 5 bases and 6 bases, leaving 16 bases between them. The CDR3 holds 14 amino acids from the cysteine to the phenylalanine. The only DNA kept is the CDR3, 42 bases in frame from the first base.

RNA was extracted with the RNeasy kit and about 0.5 to 1 ug was reverse transcribed using random hexamers. The immunoSEQ multiplex PCR assay, covering 54 Vbeta and 13 Jbeta segments, was used to amplify TCR beta CDR3 regions. PCR amplification bias was corrected by using a synthetic template baseline for primer optimization and computational correction. The study's own analysis went as follows. Reads were annotated to V, D and J genes according to IMGT and were analyzed with immunoSEQ Analyzer, with only productive sequences retained. To calculate clonality, Shannon entropy was normalized by log2 of the number of productive unique sequences and then subtracted from one. For each patient and control, public and private clones were evaluated within the 100 most prevalent clones. Susac-specific clones were defined as absent from healthy and MS cohorts, 850 to 1,300 published viral clones and other ImmuneACCESS disease sequences. The public reads were quality trimmed at Q25 with fastp and then assembled into clones with MiXCR by TCRdb, keeping productive beta chains. Records with the same CDR3 protein are collapsed into one entry carrying the most frequent genes and DNA. These V and J calls rely on TCRdb rather than the paper's analysis. Here the sample has nearly 110,000 distinct CDR3 sequences; around 94% occur a single time. About 0.41% of the sample goes to the ten largest clones.

Details on this clonotype: The target of this receptor is not known. Nothing much larger sits one base from this clone, and base qualities are not available.

This clonotype was obtained from a human donor with Susac syndrome. This receptor chain uses TRBV12-3 or TRBV12-4 and TRBJ1-1; TRBD1 could be the D gene, as 6 bases match. The sequencing input was CD8+ T cells from PBMCs. This receptor carries the CDR3 CASSPGGGWAEAFF. The DNA sequence reads TGTGCCAGCAGTCCTGGGGGGGGCTGGGCTGAAGCTTTCTTT.